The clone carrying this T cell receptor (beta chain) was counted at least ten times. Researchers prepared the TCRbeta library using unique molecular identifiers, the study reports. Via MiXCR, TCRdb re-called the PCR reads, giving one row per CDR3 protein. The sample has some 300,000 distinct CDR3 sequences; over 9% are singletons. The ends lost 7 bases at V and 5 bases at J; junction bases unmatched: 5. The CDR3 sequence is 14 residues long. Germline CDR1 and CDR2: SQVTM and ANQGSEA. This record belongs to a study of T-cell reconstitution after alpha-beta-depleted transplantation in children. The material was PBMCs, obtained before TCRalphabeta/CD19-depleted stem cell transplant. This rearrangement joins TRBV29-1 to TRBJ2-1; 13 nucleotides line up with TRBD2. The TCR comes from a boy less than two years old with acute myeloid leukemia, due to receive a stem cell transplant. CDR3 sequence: CSAPTSGRNNEQFF. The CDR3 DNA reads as TGCAGCGCCCCGACTAGCGGGAGGAACAATGAGCAGTTCTTC.